A selection of T cell receptor beta chains follows, all from one sample in a study of somatic mutations in cytotoxic T cells in rheumatoid arthritis. Profiled with immunoSEQ multiplex PCR; TCRdb holds only in-frame clones, not every one. Among almost 20,000 clones listed, roughly nine tenths were seen once. Sequenced input: CD8+ T cells sorted from blood. These receptors were taken from a middle-aged man in good health. Each CDR3 is given with its conserved first and last residue. A D gene is named only where the DNA matches it firmly. Clone size is shown for a subset of rows, as once, few, many or a class of expanded clone.

abundance	j_gene	v_gene	d_gene	CDR3nt	CDR3aa
NA	TRBJ2-7	TRBV7-9	TRBD1	TGTGCCAGCAGCTTAGAGGTCAGGGGGGAGCAGTACTTC	CASSLEVRGEQYF
NA	TRBJ2-1	TRBV7-9	NA	TGTGCCAGCAGCTTAGTCGGCGGTCGGGGTGAGCAGTTCTTC	CASSLVGGRGEQFF
NA	TRBJ2-3	TRBV7-2	TRBD2	TGTGCCAGCAGCTTAGTGGCTAGCGGGAGAGATACGCAGTATTTT	CASSLVASGRDTQYF
once	TRBJ2-1	TRBV5-1	TRBD2	TGCGCCAGCAGCATGGGGGGGAATGAGCAGTTCTTC	CASSMGGNEQFF
NA	TRBJ2-7	TRBV28	NA	TGTGCCAGCAACCCGACCCTGGGCTACGAGCAGTACTTC	CASNPTLGYEQYF
NA	TRBJ1-4	TRBV27	NA	TGTGCCAGCAGTTTATCCGCAGGGCTCCTTAATGAAAAACTGTTTTTT	CASSLSAGLLNEKLFF
once	TRBJ1-1	TRBV5-1	TRBD1	TGCGCCAGCAGCTTGGAGGGGTCAGGGGGCCTCTATGAAGCTTTCTTT	CASSLEGSGGLYEAFF
NA	TRBJ2-7	TRBV15	NA	TGTGCCACCAGCAGAAACAGGGAATTCGACGAGCAGTACTTC	CATSRNREFDEQYF
NA	TRBJ2-5	TRBV6-6	NA	TGTGCCAGCAGTAGACAGGGCCCATGGGAGGGCCAGTACTTC	CASSRQGPWEGQYF
NA	TRBJ2-7	TRBV28	NA	TGTGCCAGCAGTCCCGACGGCTACGAGCAGTACTTC	CASSPDGYEQYF
NA	TRBJ2-7	TRBV5-1	NA	TGCGCCAGCACGGCGGGGCTTACTTTCGAGCAGTACTTC	CASTAGLTFEQYF
NA	TRBJ2-7	TRBV19	TRBD2	TGTGCCAGTAGTATCCTCAGCGGGAGTATCAACGAGCAGTACTTC	CASSILSGSINEQYF
few	TRBJ1-5	TRBV11-2	NA	TGTGCCAGCAGCTCCCTTGGAGGCAATCAGCCCCAGCATTTT	CASSSLGGNQPQHF
few	TRBJ1-5	TRBV4-1	NA	TGCGCCAGCAGCCAAGACAGTCATTATAGCAATCAGCCCCAGCATTTT	CASSQDSHYSNQPQHF
NA	TRBJ2-5	TRBV27	NA	TGTGCCAGCAGTTTATGGAGGGGCTCGGAGACCCAGTACTTC	CASSLWRGSETQYF
NA	TRBJ2-7	TRBV9	TRBD2	TGTGCCAGCAGCCTCACTAGCGGGAGGAAGGTCTACGAGCAGTACTTC	CASSLTSGRKVYEQYF
NA	TRBJ1-2	TRBV29-1	TRBD1	TGCAGCGTTGCGAACCGGGACAGGGGGGGCTACTATGGCTACACCTTC	CSVANRDRGGYYGYTF
NA	TRBJ1-5	TRBV16	NA	TGTGCCAGCCCCCCAGTGAGGGCTCGCGATCAGCCCCAGCATTTT	CASPPVRARDQPQHF
NA	TRBJ1-1	TRBV27	NA	TGTGCCAGCAGTTTAGATCCAGAGGGGTACACTGAAGCTTTCTTT	CASSLDPEGYTEAFF
NA	TRBJ2-3	TRBV4-3	TRBD2	TGCGCCAGCAGCCAAACACTAGCGGGAGCCCTTAGCACAGATACGCAGTATTTT	CASSQTLAGALSTDTQYF
NA	TRBJ2-7	TRBV14	NA	TGTGCCAGCAGCCAAGCGGCCTACGAGCAGTACTTC	CASSQAAYEQYF
NA	TRBJ2-1	TRBV28	TRBD2	TGTGCCAGCGCCGCTAGCGGGAGATACAATGAGCAGTTCTTC	CASAASGRYNEQFF
NA	TRBJ2-3	TRBV28	NA	TGTGCCAGCAGTTTATCTGGCACAGATACGCAGTATTTT	CASSLSGTDTQYF
NA	TRBJ2-2	TRBV5-6	NA	TGTGCCAGCAGCCGGAACAGGGAGAACACCGGGGAGCTGTTTTTT	CASSRNRENTGELFF
NA	TRBJ1-3	TRBV7-2	NA	TGTGCCAGCAGCTTGGCCGGGACAAGCGGAAACACCATATATTTT	CASSLAGTSGNTIYF
NA	TRBJ2-7	TRBV27	NA	TGTGCCAGCAGTTTGAAGGACGGACTCTACGAGCAGTACTTC	CASSLKDGLYEQYF
NA	TRBJ2-7	TRBV28	TRBD2	TGTGCCAGCAGTTATTCTAGCGGGACCTACGAGCAGTACTTC	CASSYSSGTYEQYF
once	TRBJ2-3	TRBV4-1	NA	TGCGCCAGCAGCCAGCCCGGACGTACAGATACGCAGTATTTT	CASSQPGRTDTQYF
NA	TRBJ2-7	TRBV27	TRBD1	TGTGCCAGCAGTTCCCGGGACAGTATCTACGAGCAGTACTTC	CASSSRDSIYEQYF
NA	TRBJ2-3	TRBV11-2	TRBD2	TGTGCCAGCAGCTCCCTCGTTGGACTAGGCATCCCTTCGCAGTATTTT	CASSSLVGLGIPSQYF
NA	TRBJ1-4	TRBV28	NA	TGTGCCAGCAGCTTCCTAGCTAATGAAAAACTGTTTTTT	CASSFLANEKLFF
NA	TRBJ2-3	TRBV7-2	NA	TGTGCCAGCAGCACCCTCGGGTATCTTAGCACAGATACGCAGTATTTT	CASSTLGYLSTDTQYF
NA	TRBJ2-1	TRBV6-5	NA	TGTGCCAGCAGTTACGGCGGGGTCAATGAGCAGTTCTTC	CASSYGGVNEQFF
NA	TRBJ2-7	TRBV28	TRBD2	TGTGCCAGCAGTTTAGTATCGGGAGGGGCCTACGAGCAGTACTTC	CASSLVSGGAYEQYF
large	TRBJ1-1	TRBV5-6	TRBD1	TGTGCCAGCAGCCCCAGGGGGATTACTGAAGCTTTCTTT	CASSPRGITEAFF
NA	TRBJ2-4	TRBV2	TRBD1	TGTGCCAGCAGTATACAGGGGCGCAAAAACATTCAGTACTTC	CASSIQGRKNIQYF
NA	TRBJ2-3	TRBV4-2	NA	TGTGCCAGCAGCCAAGATCCCGGGCAATCCGATACGCAGTATTTT	CASSQDPGQSDTQYF
NA	TRBJ2-1	TRBV9	NA	TGTGCCAGCAGCGTAGAAGGGTTCAATGAGCAGTTCTTC	CASSVEGFNEQFF
NA	TRBJ1-1	TRBV7-9	TRBD1	TGTGCCAGCCTCAGGGGGGGCACTGAAGCTTTCTTT	CASLRGGTEAFF
NA	TRBJ1-2	TRBV27	TRBD1	TGTGCCAGCAGTCCCCGACAGGGGGGCTACACCTTC	CASSPRQGGYTF
NA	TRBJ2-1	TRBV28	NA	TGTGCCAGCAGTTTAGGACGAGTCACTGAGCAGTTCTTC	CASSLGRVTEQFF
NA	TRBJ2-2	TRBV10-3	NA	TGTGCCATCAGTGATTGGTACCGTTCGAACACCGGGGAGCTGTTTTTT	CAISDWYRSNTGELFF
NA	TRBJ2-5	TRBV27	NA	TGTGCCAGCAGTTTATTTAGGGGGTTGGAGACCCAGTACTTC	CASSLFRGLETQYF
NA	TRBJ2-1	TRBV4-2	TRBD2	TGTGCCAGCAGCCAAGGGATAGCGGGGGATAATGAGCAGTTCTTC	CASSQGIAGDNEQFF
NA	TRBJ2-1	TRBV30	TRBD2	TGTGCCGGCGATCTGGCGGGAGGGCCCGATGAGCAGTTCTTC	CAGDLAGGPDEQFF
NA	TRBJ1-5	TRBV6-1	NA	TGTGCCAGCAGCGAGGACCTCTATAGCAATCAGCCCCAGCATTTT	CASSEDLYSNQPQHF
NA	TRBJ2-7	TRBV6-5	TRBD1	TGTGCCAGCAGTTACGGGGCAGGGGGCCGCGAGCAGTACTTC	CASSYGAGGREQYF